This TCR beta chain was sequenced for a study of blood T cell repertoires in COVID-19. Study overall: From T cells, B-cell-depleted T cells, or PBMCs came the material, which was cDNA or gDNA.

Clones were read by immunoSEQ multiplex PCR, and TCRdb kept only the in-frame ones, dropping some. The sample holds approximately 280,000 clones, around 88% seen once. Material: peripheral blood. The sequence came from a woman younger than 45 who had recovered from COVID-19.

DNA for the CDR3: TGTGCCAGCATGAAGGGAGCCGACACCGGGGAGCTGTTTTTT. Translation gives CASMKGADTGELFF. This sequence joins TRBV6-5 and TRBJ2-2; a weak D match, TRBD2 (5 bases). The CDR3 is made up of 14 amino acids. Germline CDR1 and CDR2: MNHEY and SVGAGI. Trimming left V 7 bases short and J 3 bases short, with 12 bases between.